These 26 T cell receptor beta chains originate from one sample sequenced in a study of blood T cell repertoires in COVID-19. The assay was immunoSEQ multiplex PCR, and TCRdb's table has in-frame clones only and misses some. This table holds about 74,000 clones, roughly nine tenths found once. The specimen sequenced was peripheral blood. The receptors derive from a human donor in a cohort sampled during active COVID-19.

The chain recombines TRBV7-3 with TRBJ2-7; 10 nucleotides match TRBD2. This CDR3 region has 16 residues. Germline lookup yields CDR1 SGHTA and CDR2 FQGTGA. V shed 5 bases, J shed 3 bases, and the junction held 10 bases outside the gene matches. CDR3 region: CASSPPGLAMCYEQYF. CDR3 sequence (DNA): TGTGCCAGCAGCCCGCCGGGACTAGCGATGTGCTACGAGCAGTACTTC.

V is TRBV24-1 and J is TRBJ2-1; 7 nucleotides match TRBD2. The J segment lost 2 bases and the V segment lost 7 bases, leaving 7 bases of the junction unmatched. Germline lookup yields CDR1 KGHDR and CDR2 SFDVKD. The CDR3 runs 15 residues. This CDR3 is CATSAGGLAYNEQFF. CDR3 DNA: TGTGCCACCAGCGCCGGGGGGTTGGCCTACAATGAGCAGTTCTTC.

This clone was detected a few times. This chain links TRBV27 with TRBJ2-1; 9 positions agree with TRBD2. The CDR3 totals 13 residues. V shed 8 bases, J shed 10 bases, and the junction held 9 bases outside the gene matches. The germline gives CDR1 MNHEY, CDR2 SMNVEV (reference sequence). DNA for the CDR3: TGTGCCAGCCTCGGCCATACTAGCGGGGAGCAGTTCTTC. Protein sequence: CASLGHTSGEQFF.

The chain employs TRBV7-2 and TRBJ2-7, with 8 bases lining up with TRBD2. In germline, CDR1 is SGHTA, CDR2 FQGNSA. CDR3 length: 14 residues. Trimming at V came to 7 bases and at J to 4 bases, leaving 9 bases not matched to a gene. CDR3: CASTPGGSNYEQYF. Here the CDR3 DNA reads TGTGCCAGCACCCCGGGGGGGTCAAATTACGAGCAGTACTTC.

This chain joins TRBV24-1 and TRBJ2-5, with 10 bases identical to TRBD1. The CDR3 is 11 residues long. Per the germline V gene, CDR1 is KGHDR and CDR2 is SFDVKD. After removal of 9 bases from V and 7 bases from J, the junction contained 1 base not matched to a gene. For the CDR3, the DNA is TGTGCCACCGGACAGGGGGGGACCCAGTACTTC. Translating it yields CATGQGGTQYF.

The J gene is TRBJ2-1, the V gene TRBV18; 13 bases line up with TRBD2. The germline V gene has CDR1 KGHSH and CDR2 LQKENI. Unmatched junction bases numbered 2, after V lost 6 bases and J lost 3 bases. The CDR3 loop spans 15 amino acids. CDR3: CASSRTSGSYNEQFF. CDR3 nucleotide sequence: TGTGCCAGCTCGCGGACTAGCGGGAGCTACAATGAGCAGTTCTTC. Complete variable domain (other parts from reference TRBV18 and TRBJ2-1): NAGVMQNPRHLVRRRGQEARLRCSPMKGHSHVYWYRQLPEEGLKFMVYLQKENIIDESGMPKERFSAEFPKEGPSILRIQQVVRGDSAAYFCASSRTSGSYNEQFFGPGTRLTVL.

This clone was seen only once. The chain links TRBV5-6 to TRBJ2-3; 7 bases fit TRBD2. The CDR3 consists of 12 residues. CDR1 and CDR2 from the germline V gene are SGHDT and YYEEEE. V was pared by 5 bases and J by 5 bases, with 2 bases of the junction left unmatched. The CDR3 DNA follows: TGTGCCAGCAGAGCGGGGTTAGATACGCAGTATTTT. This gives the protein CASRAGLDTQYF.

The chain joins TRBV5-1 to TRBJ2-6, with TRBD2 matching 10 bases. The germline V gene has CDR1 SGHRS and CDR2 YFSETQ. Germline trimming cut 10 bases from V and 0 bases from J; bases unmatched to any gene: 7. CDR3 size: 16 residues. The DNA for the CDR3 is TGCGCCGGTGGACTAGCGGTCGCCTCTGGGGCCAACGTCCTGACTTTC. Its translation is CAGGLAVASGANVLTF.

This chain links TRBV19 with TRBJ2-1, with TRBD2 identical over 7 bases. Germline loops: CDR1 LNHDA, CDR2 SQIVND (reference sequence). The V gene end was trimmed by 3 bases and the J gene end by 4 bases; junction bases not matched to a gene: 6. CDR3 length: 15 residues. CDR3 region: CASSISGEKYNEQFF. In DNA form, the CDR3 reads TGTGCCAGTAGTATCAGCGGGGAGAAATACAATGAGCAGTTCTTC.

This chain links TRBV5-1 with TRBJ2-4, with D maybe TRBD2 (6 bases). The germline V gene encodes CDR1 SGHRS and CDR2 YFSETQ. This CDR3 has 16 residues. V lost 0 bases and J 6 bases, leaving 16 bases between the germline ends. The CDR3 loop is CASSLAFERERNIQYF. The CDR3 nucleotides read TGCGCCAGCAGCTTGGCCTTCGAACGGGAGAGAAACATTCAGTACTTC.

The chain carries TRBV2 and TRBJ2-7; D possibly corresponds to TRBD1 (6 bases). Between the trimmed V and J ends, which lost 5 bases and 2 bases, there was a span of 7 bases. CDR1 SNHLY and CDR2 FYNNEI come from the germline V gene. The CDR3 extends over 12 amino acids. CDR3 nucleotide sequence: TGTGCCAGCAGTCGACAGGCCTACGAGCAGTACTTC. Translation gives CASSRQAYEQYF.

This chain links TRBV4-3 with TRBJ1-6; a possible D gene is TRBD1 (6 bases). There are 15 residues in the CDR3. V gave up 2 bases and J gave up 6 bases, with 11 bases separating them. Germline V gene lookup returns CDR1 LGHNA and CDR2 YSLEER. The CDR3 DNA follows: TGCGCCAGCAGCCAAAGAAGGGGGGGTAATTCACCCCTCCACTTT. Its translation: CASSQRRGGNSPLHF.

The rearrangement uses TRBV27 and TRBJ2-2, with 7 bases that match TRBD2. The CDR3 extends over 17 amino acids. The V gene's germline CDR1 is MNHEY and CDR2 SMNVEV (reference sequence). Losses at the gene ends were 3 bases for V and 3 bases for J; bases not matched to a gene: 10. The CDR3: CASSLWSAGADTGELFF. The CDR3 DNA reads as TGTGCCAGCAGTTTGTGGTCCGCGGGAGCGGACACCGGGGAGCTGTTTTTT.

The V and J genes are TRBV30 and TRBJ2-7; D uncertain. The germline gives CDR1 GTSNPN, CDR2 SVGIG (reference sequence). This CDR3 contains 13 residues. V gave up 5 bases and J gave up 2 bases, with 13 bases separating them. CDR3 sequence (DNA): TGTGCCTGGTCCAGGTTACCCCCCTACGAGCAGTACTTC. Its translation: CAWSRLPPYEQYF.

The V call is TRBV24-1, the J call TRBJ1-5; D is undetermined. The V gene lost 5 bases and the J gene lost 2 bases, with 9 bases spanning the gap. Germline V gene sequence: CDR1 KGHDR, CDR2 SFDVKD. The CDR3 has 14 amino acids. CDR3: CATSGAGRNQPQHF. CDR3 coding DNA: TGTGCCACCAGTGGGGCGGGCCGCAATCAGCCCCAGCATTTT.

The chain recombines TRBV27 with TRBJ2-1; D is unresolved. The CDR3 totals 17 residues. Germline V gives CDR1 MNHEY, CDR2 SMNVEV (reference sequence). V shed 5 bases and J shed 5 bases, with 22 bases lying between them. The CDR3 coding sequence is TGTGCCAGCAGTCGGCCCCCAGAAGCGAGGAGAAACAATGAGCAGTTCTTC. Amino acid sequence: CASSRPPEARRNNEQFF.

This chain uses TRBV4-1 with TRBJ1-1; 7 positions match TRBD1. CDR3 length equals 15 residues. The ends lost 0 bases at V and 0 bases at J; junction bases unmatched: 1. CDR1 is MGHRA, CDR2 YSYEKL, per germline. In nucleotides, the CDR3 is TGCGCCAGCAGCCAAGAGGGACAGCTGAACACTGAAGCTTTCTTT. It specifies CASSQEGQLNTEAFF.

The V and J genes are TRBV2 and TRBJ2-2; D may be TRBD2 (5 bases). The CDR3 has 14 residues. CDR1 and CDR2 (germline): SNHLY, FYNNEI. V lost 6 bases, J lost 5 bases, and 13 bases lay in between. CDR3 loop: CASREDPKTGELFF. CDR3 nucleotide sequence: TGTGCCAGCAGGGAGGACCCCAAAACCGGGGAGCTGTTTTTT.

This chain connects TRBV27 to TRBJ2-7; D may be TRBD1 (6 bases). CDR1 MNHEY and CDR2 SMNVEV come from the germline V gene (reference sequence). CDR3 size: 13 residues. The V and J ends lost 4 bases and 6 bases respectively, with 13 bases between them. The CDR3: CASSWVEGGEQYF. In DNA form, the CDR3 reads TGTGCCAGCAGTTGGGTAGAAGGGGGCGAGCAGTACTTC.

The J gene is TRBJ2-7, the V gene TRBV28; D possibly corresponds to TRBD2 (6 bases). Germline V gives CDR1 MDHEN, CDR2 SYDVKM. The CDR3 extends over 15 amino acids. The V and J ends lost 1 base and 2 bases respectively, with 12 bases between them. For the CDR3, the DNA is TGTGCCAGCAGTTTATCCGGGGACTCCGCCTACGAGCAGTACTTC. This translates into CASSLSGDSAYEQYF.

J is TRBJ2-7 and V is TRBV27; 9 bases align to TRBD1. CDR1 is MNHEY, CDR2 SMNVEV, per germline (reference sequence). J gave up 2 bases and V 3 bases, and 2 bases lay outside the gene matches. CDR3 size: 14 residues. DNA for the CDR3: TGTGCCAGCAGTTTTGGGACAGGGACCTACGAGCAGTACTTC. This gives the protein CASSFGTGTYEQYF.

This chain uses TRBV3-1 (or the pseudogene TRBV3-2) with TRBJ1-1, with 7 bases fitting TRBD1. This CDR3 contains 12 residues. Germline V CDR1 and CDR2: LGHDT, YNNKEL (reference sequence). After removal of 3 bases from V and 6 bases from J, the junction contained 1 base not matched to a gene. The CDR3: CASSHGTAEAFF. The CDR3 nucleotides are TGTGCCAGCAGCCACGGGACAGCTGAAGCTTTCTTT.

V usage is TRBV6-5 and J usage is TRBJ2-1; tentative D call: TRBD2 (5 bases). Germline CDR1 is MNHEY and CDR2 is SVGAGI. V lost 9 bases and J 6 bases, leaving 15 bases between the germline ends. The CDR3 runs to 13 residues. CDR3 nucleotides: TGTGCCAGTTGGGTCGGAGGCCCCAATGAGCAGTTCTTC. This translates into CASWVGGPNEQFF.

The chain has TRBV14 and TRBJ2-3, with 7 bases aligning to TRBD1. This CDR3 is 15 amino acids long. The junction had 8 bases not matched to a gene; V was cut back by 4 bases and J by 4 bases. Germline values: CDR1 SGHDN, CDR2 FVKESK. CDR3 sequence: CASSPETGSSDTQYF. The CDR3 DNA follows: TGTGCCAGCAGCCCCGAGACAGGGAGCTCAGATACGCAGTATTTT. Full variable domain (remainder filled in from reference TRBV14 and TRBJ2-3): EAGVTQFPSHSVIEKGQTVTLRCDPISGHDNLYWYRRVMGKEIKFLLHFVKESKQDESGMPNNRFLAERTGGTYSTLKVQPAELEDSGVYFCASSPETGSSDTQYFGPGTRLTVL.

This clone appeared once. The CDR3: CASTRAGGEQYF. The CDR3 nucleotides are TGTGCCAGCACCAGAGCGGGGGGCGAGCAGTACTTC. The genes are TRBV6-5 and TRBJ2-7; 9 bases match TRBD2. With 7 bases clipped from V and 6 bases from J, the junction kept 4 bases outside the gene matches. Germline V lookup: CDR1 MNHEY, CDR2 SVGAGI. CDR3 size: 12 residues.

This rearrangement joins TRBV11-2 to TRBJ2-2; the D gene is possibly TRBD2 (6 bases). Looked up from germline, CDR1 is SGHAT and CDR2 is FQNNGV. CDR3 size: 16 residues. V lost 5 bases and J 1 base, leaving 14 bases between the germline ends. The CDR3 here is CASSPRRDLNTGELFF. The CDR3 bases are TGTGCCAGCAGCCCGCGTCGGGACTTGAACACCGGGGAGCTGTTTTTT.